One sample yielded the 22 T cell receptor beta chains listed below, sequenced in a study of control samples from healthy donors and cancer patients. Using immunoSEQ multiplex PCR, the repertoire was profiled, and TCRdb retains in-frame clones only, with some absent. The sample includes some 410,000 clones, around 90% of them seen just once. Sequenced material: PBMCs. These receptors were collected from a man in his forties with head and neck cancer.

The gene calls are TRBV14 and TRBJ2-7; D is undetermined. The CDR3 runs to 13 residues. CDR1 SGHDN and CDR2 FVKESK come from the germline V gene. V was clipped by 1 base and J by 3 bases, with 7 bases between them. CDR3 sequence reads: CASSQGLYYEQYF. Here the CDR3 DNA reads TGTGCCAGCAGCCAAGGCCTTTACTACGAGCAGTACTTC.

With regard to this clone: Other DNA sequences within the sample encode an identical CDR3. The chain is built from TRBV9 and TRBJ1-2, with D unclear. The CDR3 has 13 amino acids. CDR1 is SGDLS, CDR2 YYNGEE, per germline. The V end was cut by 0 bases, the J end by 2 bases, with 5 bases between. CDR3 bases: TGTGCCAGCAGCGTAGCGGGGAACTATGGCTACACCTTC. The encoded protein is CASSVAGNYGYTF.

J is TRBJ1-2 and V is TRBV2; the D is unclear. V dropped 2 bases and J dropped 4 bases, with 8 bases sitting between them. Germline V gene sequence: CDR1 SNHLY, CDR2 FYNNEI. The CDR3 covers 13 residues. CDR3 loop: CASSEMDGYGYTF. CDR3 bases: TGTGCCAGCAGTGAAATGGACGGCTATGGCTACACCTTC.

The J gene is TRBJ1-5, the V gene TRBV7-2; maybe TRBD1 (5 bases). The CDR3 spans 15 residues. V was clipped by 3 bases and J by 0 bases, with 9 bases between them. Germline CDR1 and CDR2: SGHTA and FQGNSA. CDR3 residues: CASSLGRNSNQPQHF. The CDR3 DNA reads TGTGCCAGCAGCTTGGGGCGGAATAGCAATCAGCCCCAGCATTTT.

The rearrangement joins TRBV5-1 to TRBJ1-1; 7 bases agree with TRBD1. The CDR3 length is 17 residues. The germline gives CDR1 SGHRS, CDR2 YFSETQ. V gave up 0 bases and J gave up 0 bases; unmatched junction bases: 8. DNA for the CDR3: TGCGCCAGCAGCTTGGATCTTCCAGGGGGGGTGAACACTGAAGCTTTCTTT. This gives the protein CASSLDLPGGVNTEAFF. The whole variable domain, remainder taken from reference TRBV5-1 and TRBJ1-1, is KAGVTQTPRYLIKTRGQQVTLSCSPISGHRSVSWYQQTPGQGLQFLFEYFSETQRNKGNFPGRFSGRQFSNSRSEMNVSTLELGDSALYLCASSLDLPGGVNTEAFFGQGTRLTVV.

The chain combines TRBV28 with TRBJ1-6, with D possibly being TRBD1 (5 bases). V was cut by 1 base and J by 5 bases, with 15 bases left in between. CDR1 and CDR2 (germline): MDHEN, SYDVKM. The CDR3 consists of 17 residues. The CDR3 region has the DNA TGTGCCAGCAGTTTATTGAGCGGGGCCGCTAATAATTCACCCCTCCACTTT. Protein sequence: CASSLLSGAANNSPLHF.

The J gene is TRBJ2-7, the V gene TRBV2, with D perhaps matching TRBD1 (5 bases). Trimming took 5 bases from V and 3 from J, leaving 11 bases between them. The germline CDR1 and CDR2 sequences are SNHLY and FYNNEI. The CDR3 loop spans 13 amino acids. The CDR3 here is CASSLGPDYEQYF. CDR3 coding DNA: TGTGCCAGCAGTTTGGGGCCCGACTACGAGCAGTACTTC.

The chain employs TRBV6-5 and TRBJ1-3; D is ambiguous. Germline CDR1 reads MNHEY; CDR2 reads SVGAGI. V lost 6 bases to trimming and J lost 0 bases, with 9 bases between them. This CDR3 contains 14 residues. In nucleotides, the CDR3 is TGTGCCAGCAGGTCGGGCCTCTCTGGAAACACCATATATTTT. Its protein is CASRSGLSGNTIYF.

J is TRBJ2-7 and V is TRBV6-2 or TRBV6-3, with 13 bases identical to TRBD2. V lost 5 bases to trimming and J lost 7 bases; unmatched junction nucleotides: 8. The CDR3 loop spans 15 amino acids. Germline CDR1 MNHEY, CDR2 SVGEGT. The CDR3 DNA follows: TGTGCCAGCAGTCAAAGACTAGCGGGGGGACGGGAGCAGTACTTC. Protein product: CASSQRLAGGREQYF.

The rearrangement joins TRBV25-1 to TRBJ2-2, with 7 bases aligning to TRBD1. With 3 bases clipped from V and 6 bases from J, the junction kept 4 bases outside the gene matches. This CDR3 is built from 14 residues. The germline gives CDR1 MGHDK, CDR2 SYGVNS. Here the CDR3 reads CASSDGTAPGELFF. For the CDR3, the DNA is TGTGCCAGCAGTGATGGGACAGCCCCCGGGGAGCTGTTTTTT.

The gene calls are TRBV28 and TRBJ2-4; 7 bases agree with TRBD1. This CDR3 is 15 amino acids long. The germline V gene has CDR1 MDHEN and CDR2 SYDVKM. V was clipped by 6 bases and J by 0 bases; unmatched bases: 5. For the CDR3, the DNA is TGTGCCAGCAGCCCGACAGGGATAGCCAAAAACATTCAGTACTTC. Translated: CASSPTGIAKNIQYF.

V usage is TRBV19 and J usage is TRBJ1-4, with D perhaps matching TRBD1 (6 bases). The CDR3 loop spans 12 amino acids. CDR1 and CDR2 from the germline V gene are LNHDA and SQIVND (reference sequence). Trimming cost V 10 bases and J 7 bases, with 13 bases left between them. The CDR3 DNA reads as TGTGCCACCTGGGGGGGCGTTGAAAAACTGTTTTTT. Amino acid sequence: CATWGGVEKLFF.

This chain connects TRBV30 to TRBJ2-5; 8 nucleotides line up with TRBD2. The germline V gene encodes CDR1 GTSNPN and CDR2 SVGIG (reference sequence). This CDR3 comprises 15 residues. Trimming at V came to 2 bases and at J to 5 bases, leaving 10 bases not matched to a gene. CDR3 in amino acids: CAWSLGLGAWETQYF. The CDR3 DNA reads TGTGCCTGGAGTTTGGGACTAGGAGCCTGGGAGACCCAGTACTTC.

This chain links TRBV29-1 with TRBJ2-7; the match to TRBD2 covers 14 bases. V was pared by 7 bases and J by 7 bases, with 9 bases of the junction left unmatched. Per the germline V gene, CDR1 is SQVTM and CDR2 is ANQGSEA. CDR3 length equals 14 residues. CDR3 region: CSGGGLAGGGEQYF. CDR3 nucleotides: TGCAGCGGCGGAGGACTAGCGGGAGGTGGAGAGCAGTACTTC.

V usage is TRBV12-5 and J usage is TRBJ1-5; TRBD1 matches at 7 bases. J gave up 5 bases and V 9 bases, and 7 bases lay outside the gene matches. The germline gives CDR1 LGHNT, CDR2 FRNRAP. The CDR3 length is 13 residues. The CDR3 loop is CASSTGDYQPQHF. The CDR3 coding sequence is TGTGCTAGCTCTACAGGGGACTATCAGCCCCAGCATTTT. Full variable domain (rest looked up from reference TRBV12-5 and TRBJ1-5): DARVTQTPRHKVTEMGQEVTMRCQPILGHNTVFWYRQTMMQGLELLAYFRNRAPLDDSGMPKDRFSAEMPDATLATLKIQPSEPRDSAVYFCASSTGDYQPQHFGDGTRLSIL.

The CDR3 DNA reads TGCAGCGGCCTACCGACGGGGAAGAACACTGAAGCTTTCTTT. It yields the protein CSGLPTGKNTEAFF. The rearrangement joins TRBV29-1 to TRBJ1-1; D is ambiguous. In germline, CDR1 is SQVTM, CDR2 ANQGSEA. The CDR3 runs to 14 residues. The V gene lost 7 bases and the J gene lost 1 base, with 16 bases spanning the gap.

V is TRBV6-2 or TRBV6-3 and J is TRBJ2-7; no clear D. The CDR3 is 11 amino acids. V was trimmed by 1 base and J by 5 bases, leaving 3 bases between them. Germline CDR1 and CDR2: MNHEY and SVGEGT. DNA of the CDR3: TGTGCCAGCAGTTACTACCACGAGCAGTACTTC. Protein sequence: CASSYYHEQYF.

V gene TRBV5-1 combines with J gene TRBJ2-7, with D perhaps TRBD1 or TRBD2 (5 bases each). The germline V and J ends were trimmed by 1 base and 6 bases, with 26 bases remaining between them. This CDR3 contains 18 residues. The germline gives CDR1 SGHRS, CDR2 YFSETQ. Here the CDR3 reads CASSLLALPQAGAGEQYF. The CDR3, as DNA: TGCGCCAGCAGCTTGTTAGCGTTACCACAGGCCGGAGCAGGCGAGCAGTACTTC. Full variable domain (outside the CDR3, taken from reference TRBV5-1 and TRBJ2-7): KAGVTQTPRYLIKTRGQQVTLSCSPISGHRSVSWYQQTPGQGLQFLFEYFSETQRNKGNFPGRFSGRQFSNSRSEMNVSTLELGDSALYLCASSLLALPQAGAGEQYFGPGTRLTVT.

The chain employs TRBV12-3 or TRBV12-4 and TRBJ1-1; D uncertain. V lost 7 bases and J lost 2, with 11 bases in between. There are 13 residues in the CDR3. CDR3 DNA sequence: TGTGCCAGCACCCTACATGAAAACACTGAAGCTTTCTTT. Its protein product is CASTLHENTEAFF.

The chain has TRBV28 and TRBJ2-7, with D unresolved. CDR3 length equals 15 residues. Trimming took 6 bases from V and 2 from J, leaving 17 bases between them. Germline V gene lookup returns CDR1 MDHEN and CDR2 SYDVKM. The CDR3 sequence is CASRGPWAGAYEQYF. The CDR3 nucleotides read TGTGCCAGCAGGGGCCCCTGGGCCGGCGCCTACGAGCAGTACTTC.

The CDR3 DNA is TGTGCCAGCAGCTCAACAGGGGTTCAGCCCCAGCATTTT. It yields the protein CASSSTGVQPQHF. The genes are TRBV6-6 and TRBJ1-5; 7 bases match TRBD1. Germline CDR1 MNHNY, CDR2 SVGAGI (reference sequence). Unmatched junction bases numbered 5, after V lost 6 bases and J lost 6 bases. The CDR3 length is 13 residues.

The chain links TRBV27 to TRBJ1-5, with 7 positions matching TRBD1. CDR3 length: 16 amino acids. Trimming removed 7 bases from V and 7 bases from J; junction bases left unmatched: 16. The V gene's germline CDR1 is MNHEY and CDR2 SMNVEV (reference sequence). DNA of the CDR3: TGTGCCAGCACCCCGGGGGGACCAGGGGGACGACAGCCCCAGCATTTT. Protein: CASTPGGPGGRQPQHF.